The text below deals with one T cell receptor beta chain. Its antigen is unknown. V shed 5 bases and J shed 4 bases, with 15 bases lying between them. The CDR3 has 15 residues. Germline V gives CDR1 SGHNT, CDR2 YENEEA. This entry belongs to a study of CD8+ T cells in alopecia areata. General study points: While patients received tofacitinib, many expanded lesional clones remained present in scalp and blood.

It was cDNA, reverse transcribed from extracted RNA, that served as the sequencing template. TCRdb's table, derived via immunoSEQ multiplex PCR, lists solely in-frame clones and lacks some. The sample carries 200,000 to 250,000 clones, more than 45% recorded once. The sample's treatment: oral pan-JAK inhibitor, 5-10 mg twice daily. The V call is TRBV11-3, the J call TRBJ2-1; D is uncertain. The sequence derives from a human donor with alopecia areata. The sequences come from CD4+ T cells sorted from blood, collected at week 4, from a patient treated with tofacitinib. This chain's CDR3 is CASSAEPGPYNEQFF. The CDR3 DNA follows: TGTGCCAGCAGCGCTGAACCTGGACCTTACAATGAGCAGTTCTTC.